The following is a TCR beta chain sequence with its context. The antigen is unknown. Here immunoSEQ multiplex PCR was the method, and the copy in TCRdb shows in-frame clones only, minus some. The sample shows about 130,000 clones, over 90% of them seen only once. Trimming left V 6 bases short and J 0 bases short, with 15 bases between. CDR1 is MDHEN and CDR2 is SYDVKM in the germline V gene. This CDR3 contains 16 residues. These data originate in a study of graft-versus-host responses after intestinal transplantation. Study overall: Induction with anti-thymocyte globulin, then tacrolimus and steroids for about 3 years, was given to all recipients.

Whole-study results and caveats: The marrow of recipients harbored GvH clones, and ileum or blood showed some of them first. Within the allografts of patients who had graft-donor T cell macrochimerism, graft-versus-host to host-versus-graft clonal ratios were high.

This rearrangement joins TRBV28 to TRBJ2-1; TRBD1 might be the D (6 bases). The sequencing used unstimulated CD4+ T cells sorted from spleen or lymph node cells, collected before intestinal transplant. This receptor was obtained from a human donor who received an intestinal transplant. CDR3 sequence reads: CASSKLGQISYNEQFF. The CDR3 region has the DNA TGTGCCAGCAGCAAACTGGGACAAATCTCCTACAATGAGCAGTTCTTC.